A single sample is the source of the 8 T cell receptor beta chains below, sequenced in a study of blood T cell repertoires in COVID-19 (dated by TCRdb to the early 2020s). Library generation was performed with the immunoSEQ multiplex PCR assay. TCRdb retrieved this table from immuneACCESS and kept in-frame rearrangements only. Not all clones are present; in checked studies, unresolved V genes account for under half, and no reason is known for the remainder. Counted in this sample were about 76,000 clones; about 88% of them appeared once. Of the sample, roughly a sixth falls within the top ten clones. Sample: peripheral blood. Receptor source: a human donor in a cohort sampled during active COVID-19.

The genes are TRBV5-1 and TRBJ2-2; D not certain. Germline CDR1 reads SGHRS; CDR2 reads YFSETQ. Trimming left V 2 bases short and J 3 bases short, with 11 bases between. This CDR3 comprises 15 residues. The CDR3 spells CASSLSGAYTGELFF. CDR3 nucleotide sequence: TGCGCCAGCAGCTTATCAGGCGCTTACACCGGGGAGCTGTTTTTT.

The CDR3 bases are TGTGCCAGCAGCCCCTGGGACAGGGCGAACACCGGGGAGCTGTTTTTT. Translation: CASSPWDRANTGELFF. This chain links TRBV11-2 with TRBJ2-2; 9 bases are a match to TRBD1. Germline CDR1 is SGHAT and CDR2 is FQNNGV. The V and J ends lost 5 bases and 0 bases, in that order; junction bases with no gene match: 4. The CDR3 is made up of 16 amino acids.

The gene calls are TRBV29-1 and TRBJ2-3; D not certain. V lost 0 bases and J 10 bases, leaving 11 bases between the germline ends. This CDR3 is 12 amino acids long. Germline assignment: CDR1 SQVTM and CDR2 ANQGSEA. The CDR3 loop reads CSVEDGTSAQYF. The CDR3 nucleotides read TGCAGCGTTGAAGATGGCACCAGCGCGCAGTATTTT.

This clone was picked up one time. The chain employs TRBV2 and TRBJ2-7; TRBD1 matches 8 bases. V trimming: 7 bases; J trimming: 0 bases; junction bases outside the gene matches: 8. Germline V CDR1 and CDR2: SNHLY, FYNNEI. This CDR3 contains 15 residues. CDR3 in amino acids: CASTGTGASSYEQYF. CDR3 nucleotide sequence: TGTGCCAGCACCGGGACAGGTGCTAGCTCCTACGAGCAGTACTTC.

The rearrangement links TRBV30 to TRBJ2-5, with D possibly being TRBD1 or TRBD2 (6 bases each). This CDR3 region has 20 residues. Trimming took 5 bases from V and 2 from J, leaving 33 bases between them. CDR1 is GTSNPN and CDR2 is SVGIG in the germline V gene (reference sequence). The CDR3: CAWGGDGFTGSGSTQETQYF. CDR3 nucleotide sequence: TGTGCCTGGGGGGGCGACGGTTTTACGGGCAGCGGGTCCACGCAAGAGACCCAGTACTTC.

V is TRBV7-8 and J is TRBJ2-7; possible D gene TRBD2, 6 bases. V lost 5 bases and J lost 4, with 18 bases in between. CDR3 length: 15 amino acids. Germline CDR1 SGHVS, CDR2 FQNEAQ. In nucleotides, the CDR3 is TGTGCCAGCAGCCCCCGACTAGGCCGAGGGTACGAGCAGTACTTC. It yields the protein CASSPRLGRGYEQYF.

This clone was detected only once. The rearrangement joins TRBV28 to TRBJ2-1, with 14 bases that match TRBD2. Germline assignment: CDR1 MDHEN and CDR2 SYDVKM. V lost 6 bases and J lost 7; bases outside the gene matches: 20. CDR3 size: 20 residues. DNA of the CDR3: TGTGCCAGCAGGCCTATCCGACTAGCGGGGGGGCCTAAGGATTTGAATGAGCAGTTCTTC. It is translated as CASRPIRLAGGPKDLNEQFF.

This clone appeared a single time. The J gene is TRBJ2-1, the V gene TRBV15, with D maybe TRBD1 (6 bases). The germline gives CDR1 LNHNV, CDR2 YYDKDF (reference sequence). The CDR3 is 20 residues long. Trimming removed 0 bases at V and 2 bases at J, with 23 bases between. The CDR3 sequence: CATSRDSLDRYILAYNEQFF. The CDR3 DNA sequence: TGTGCCACCAGCAGAGATTCTTTGGACAGATATATTCTTGCCTACAATGAGCAGTTCTTC. The entire variable domain, with the rest obtained from reference TRBV15 and TRBJ2-1, is as follows: DAMVIQNPRYQVTQFGKPVTLSCSQTLNHNVMYWYQQKSSQAPKLLFHYYDKDFNNEADTPDNFQSRRPNTSFCFLDIRSPGLGDTAMYLCATSRDSLDRYILAYNEQFFGPGTRLTVL.